The entry that follows covers one T cell receptor (beta chain) sequence. What it recognizes is unknown. This sample was included in a study of T cell responses to AZD1222 COVID-19 vaccine. Study context: Samples with a second dose at about 4 or about 12 weeks were pooled together.

Overall study findings and caveats: The sample set comprised mostly white British donors with more females, and clonal diversity was possibly underestimated. Just a handful of people given AZD1222 tested seropositive at baseline.

Sequencing was performed with immunoSEQ multiplex PCR; in TCRdb, only in-frame clones are kept and a portion is missing. The table includes 90,000 to 100,000 clones, roughly 90% detected once. The source is an adult in good health. Here the sequenced sample was peripheral blood, taken on day 0 of AZD1222 vaccination.

CDR3 sequence reads: CASSYVGYGYTF. DNA of the CDR3: TGCGCCAGCAGCTACGTCGGCTATGGCTACACCTTC. This chain uses TRBV4-1 with TRBJ1-2; D gene ambiguous. This CDR3 has 12 residues. Looked up from germline, CDR1 is MGHRA and CDR2 is YSYEKL. Trimming removed 5 bases from V and 4 bases from J, with 8 bases in between.